These T cell receptor beta chains were read from a single sample in a study of blood T cell repertoires in COVID-19. Libraries were prepared by immunoSEQ multiplex PCR; TCRdb keeps only in-frame clonotypes and omits some of them. The top ten hold roughly 6.1% of the sample, which has around 160,000 clones, over 70% seen once. The sequenced material came from peripheral blood. These TCRs come from an elderly man with acute or convalescent COVID-19. Each CDR3 is given with its conserved first and last residue. Fields, in order: V gene, CDR3 protein.

v_gene: TRBV5-5
CDR3aa: CASSELPGGPYEQYF

v_gene: TRBV6-5
CDR3aa: CASTEQGRGEAFF

v_gene: TRBV18
CDR3aa: CASSPGTKNEQFF

v_gene: TRBV6-4
CDR3aa: CASSVGLAGGTDTQYF

v_gene: TRBV20-1
CDR3aa: CSASDSGVSGANVLTF

v_gene: TRBV18
CDR3aa: CASRWQEENTEAFF

v_gene: TRBV11-2
CDR3aa: CASSLPGTAYGYTF

v_gene: TRBV18
CDR3aa: CASSPGQGNNEKLFF

v_gene: TRBV6-1
CDR3aa: CASSDRGQLDNEQFF

v_gene: TRBV2
CDR3aa: CATQGPGAGTQYF

v_gene: TRBV5-1
CDR3aa: CASSLGAGGLQETQYF

v_gene: TRBV3-1/TRBV3-2
CDR3aa: CASSQDNNNSPLHF

v_gene: TRBV2
CDR3aa: CASSVGTGGLNQPQHF

v_gene: TRBV2
CDR3aa: CAREPEAFF

v_gene: TRBV4-1
CDR3aa: CASSQDQEQTNSPLHF

v_gene: TRBV3-1/TRBV3-2
CDR3aa: CASHKGGLADSVDTQYF

v_gene: TRBV28
CDR3aa: CASSLTWQETQYF

v_gene: TRBV9
CDR3aa: CASSVGGGADTQYF

v_gene: TRBV19
CDR3aa: CASSIPQNTEAFF

v_gene: TRBV24-1
CDR3aa: CATSDFGAGTSTDTQYF

v_gene: TRBV6-1
CDR3aa: CASSEKGQGASCF

v_gene: TRBV3-1/TRBV3-2
CDR3aa: CASSSRDSGEAFF

v_gene: TRBV15
CDR3aa: CATSRDSGVEQYF

v_gene: TRBV2
CDR3aa: CASKHWGDLQETQYF

v_gene: TRBV29-1
CDR3aa: CSPLSGLGGSTDTQYF

v_gene: TRBV18
CDR3aa: CASSPTGDGNTIYF

v_gene: TRBV2
CDR3aa: CASTAGQGAVEQYF

v_gene: TRBV6-5
CDR3aa: CASSLDSGGTYEQYF

v_gene: TRBV7-9
CDR3aa: CASSSSGGAYEQYF

v_gene: TRBV5-1
CDR3aa: CASSDVSGGTYEQYF

v_gene: TRBV7-3
CDR3aa: CASSPTSDIADTQYF

v_gene: TRBV5-4
CDR3aa: CASSFDRVLKETQYF

v_gene: TRBV19
CDR3aa: CASSIRGTGFTGELFF

v_gene: TRBV5-1
CDR3aa: CASSYDEGRRGQYF

v_gene: TRBV27
CDR3aa: CASSSIARQFF

v_gene: TRBV9
CDR3aa: CASSVAGGNSPLHF

v_gene: TRBV3-1/TRBV3-2
CDR3aa: CASSQAVAQYF

v_gene: TRBV29-1
CDR3aa: CSGLAGSETQYF

v_gene: TRBV19
CDR3aa: CASSMGDSGEKLFF

v_gene: TRBV3-1/TRBV3-2
CDR3aa: CASSRNPGTGDYGYTF

v_gene: TRBV2
CDR3aa: CASGPAGGFTTQYF

v_gene: TRBV27
CDR3aa: CASSLGVATNTGELFF

v_gene: TRBV27
CDR3aa: CASSPRGRGPYTEAFF

v_gene: TRBV6-5
CDR3aa: CAATKTGGGYTF

v_gene: TRBV28
CDR3aa: CASSTPGRTEAFF

v_gene: TRBV21-1
CDR3aa: CARRRRGGYGYTF

v_gene: TRBV2
CDR3aa: CASKGQIAETQYF